Shown below are 2 T cell receptor beta chains from a single sample sequenced in a study of shared clonotypes between healthy human individuals. Repertoires were generated with immunoSEQ multiplex PCR, while TCRdb's copy carries only in-frame clones and drops some. This sample has more than 550,000 clones, with about two thirds found just once. The sample taken for sequencing was memory CD4+ T cells sorted from blood. Stated subset: CD45RA-negative fraction. Receptors originate from a woman under 40 in good health.

In regard to this clone: This clone may be a read error of a much larger clone one base away. The chain carries TRBV6-4 and TRBJ1-5; weak D call: TRBD1 (5 bases). V was trimmed by 3 bases and J by 4 bases, leaving 7 bases between them. Per germline, CDR1 MRHNA and CDR2 SNTAGT. The CDR3 is made up of 13 amino acids. In nucleotides, the CDR3 is TGTGCCAGCAGTGAGGAGGGGAATCAGCCCCAGCATTTT. This gives the protein CASSEEGNQPQHF.

The sample holds a few counts of this clone. The V and J genes are TRBV10-3 and TRBJ1-1, with D hard to call. This CDR3 has 12 amino acids. In germline, CDR1 is ENHRY, CDR2 SYGVKD. V was trimmed by 5 bases and J by 1 base, leaving 5 bases between them. The CDR3 DNA follows: TGTGCCATCAGTAAGCCGAACACTGAAGCTTTCTTT. Protein product: CAISKPNTEAFF.